This record looks at one T cell receptor beta chain sequence and its context. The entry originates in a study of blood T cell repertoires in COVID-19. Overall study context: Whether acute or convalescent, the COVID-19 samples came from the United States, Italy and Spain. In each case, the material was cDNA or gDNA derived from T cells, B-cell-depleted T cells, or PBMCs.

Germline CDR1 reads MDHEN; CDR2 reads SYDVKM. V shed 6 bases and J 7 bases; nucleotides not matched to a gene: 11. CDR3 size: 15 residues. Per the authors' pipeline: Estimation of nucleated cell counts was performed using reference gene primer amplification. Only in-frame clones appear in the TCRdb table, and some are missing; sequencing was by immunoSEQ multiplex PCR. The D gene and trimming were derived from the DNA, and the V and J assignments and clone size from that table. The table includes some 62,000 clones, 88% detected once. The TCR sequence derives from a human donor in a cohort sampled during active COVID-19. The sequenced sample consisted of peripheral blood. The chain recombines TRBV28 with TRBJ1-5, with 8 bases matching TRBD1. The CDR3 region has the DNA TGTGCCAGCAGCTCGGCAGGGGGCGGCGACCAGCCCCAGCATTTT. Protein sequence: CASSSAGGGDQPQHF.